This paragraph covers one T cell receptor beta chain sequence. What it binds is not known. Sequencing used immunoSEQ multiplex PCR; TCRdb keeps in-frame clones, though not all of them. The sample carries more than 300,000 clones, roughly 85% recorded once. From germline, CDR1 is MNHNS and CDR2 SASEGT. Trimming pared 6 bases from V and 1 base from J, leaving 9 bases between. This CDR3 spans 13 amino acids. The sample originates from a study of cytomegalovirus exposure and HLA in healthy donors. Study overall: A subsequent analysis stated that the 95 to 150 validation repertoires were run on the same platform as the 600 to 750 first-cohort repertoires. Regarding the study as a whole: That first-cohort TCR clusters tended to co-occur in the approximately 110 validation repertoires was found in a later analysis. Associated with cytomegalovirus, according to the listing, were around 160 TCR beta chains.

The sample comprised PBMCs. The sequence came from a woman aged 18-29 years in good health and CMV-seronegative. The chain has TRBV6-1 and TRBJ1-1; a weak D match, TRBD1 (5 bases). The CDR3 is CASRDTGNTEAFF. The CDR3 DNA reads TGTGCCAGCAGGGATACAGGGAACACTGAAGCTTTCTTT.